The T cell receptor beta chain under discussion was sequenced for a study of PD-L1 blockade in urothelial cancer. The overall study: The study started patients on atezolizumab at some point between 2013 and 2015, giving 1,200 mg intravenously every 3 weeks. Analysis of the blood was performed 3 weeks (second dose) and 6 weeks after treatment start. Males with bladder-origin urothelial cancer constituted twenty-five of 29 patients. Study results and limitations: Tumor-associated blood clones were expanded more by durable-benefit patients at 3 weeks.

Regarding time point: pretreatment peripheral blood. The CDR3 runs to 14 residues. Between the trimmed V and J ends, which lost 4 bases and 0 bases, there was a span of 10 bases. Germline CDR1 reads MGHRA; CDR2 reads YSYEKL. In the case of this clone: Its antigen is as yet unknown.

Clones were sequenced by immunoSEQ multiplex PCR, and TCRdb holds only the in-frame ones, with some missing. The repertoire consists of roughly 51,000 clones, with more than 70% occurring once and the leading ten covering about 20%. The source is a man in his fifties or sixties with urothelial cancer. The source was PBMCs, collected around atezolizumab (anti-PD-L1) treatment. J is TRBJ2-7 and V is TRBV4-1; maybe TRBD2 (6 bases). CDR3 bases: TGCGCCAGCAGCCTCCGGGGGAACTCCTACGAGCAGTACTTC. Amino acid sequence: CASSLRGNSYEQYF.